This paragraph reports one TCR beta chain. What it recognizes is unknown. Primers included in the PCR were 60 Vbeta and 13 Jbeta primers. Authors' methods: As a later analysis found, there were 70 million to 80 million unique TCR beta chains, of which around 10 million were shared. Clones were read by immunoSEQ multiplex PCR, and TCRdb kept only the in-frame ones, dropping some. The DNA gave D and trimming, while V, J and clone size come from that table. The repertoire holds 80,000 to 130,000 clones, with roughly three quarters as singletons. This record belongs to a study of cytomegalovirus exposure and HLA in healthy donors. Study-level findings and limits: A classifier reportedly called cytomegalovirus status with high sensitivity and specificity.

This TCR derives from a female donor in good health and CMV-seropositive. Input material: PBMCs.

CDR3 loop: CACRWSGGETQYF. The CDR3, as DNA: TGTGCCTGCCGATGGTCCGGGGGAGAGACCCAGTACTTC. The chain has TRBV30 and TRBJ2-5; D might be TRBD2 (6 bases). The CDR3 is 13 amino acids. The germline CDR1 and CDR2 sequences are GTSNPN and SVGIG (reference sequence). V lost 6 bases and J 4 bases, leaving 15 bases between the germline ends. Based on the CDR3 plus reference TRBV30 and TRBJ2-5, the full variable domain is SQTIHQWPATLVQPVGSPLSLECTVEGTSNPNLYWYRQAAGRGLQLLFYSVGIGQISSEVPQNLSASRPQDRQFILSSKKLLLSDSGFYLCACRWSGGETQYFGPGTRLLVL.